The 8 T cell receptor beta chains below come from one sample, sequenced in a study of shared clonotypes between healthy human individuals. Sequencing was performed with immunoSEQ multiplex PCR; in TCRdb, only in-frame clones are kept and a portion is missing. The sample includes about 1.9 million clones, 93% of them seen just once. Naive CD8 cells, CD45RO-negative and positively selected for CCR7, excluded terminally differentiated effector memory CD45RA+ cells. The sequenced sample was naive CD8+ T cells from PBMCs. The receptor set was obtained from a young man in good health. Some clones in this sample may be carry-over from other donors' samples.

The sample holds one count of this clone. The chain joins TRBV7-8 to TRBJ2-3; D gene uncertain. V lost 5 bases and J 2 bases, leaving 5 bases between the germline ends. Germline V lookup: CDR1 SGHVS, CDR2 FQNEAQ. The CDR3 consists of 12 residues. CDR3 bases: TGTGCCAGCAGCAGAGACACAGATACGCAGTATTTT. Residues: CASSRDTDTQYF.

V gene TRBV6-6 combines with J gene TRBJ1-3, with D possibly TRBD1 on 5 matching bases. V was shortened by 0 bases and J by 4 bases, with 13 bases between the two germline ends. Germline lookup yields CDR1 MNHNY and CDR2 SVGAGI (reference sequence). This CDR3 has 16 amino acids. As DNA, the CDR3 is TGTGCCAGCAGTTACTCGGCTGGGGGTCCAGGAAACACCATATATTTT. Residues: CASSYSAGGPGNTIYF.

This clone was observed a handful of times. This chain connects TRBV15 to TRBJ2-2, with D uncertain. CDR3 length: 12 amino acids. CDR1 and CDR2 (germline): LNHNV, YYDKDF (reference sequence). The V end lost 8 bases, the J end lost 1 base, and 5 bases lay between the germline ends. The CDR3 coding sequence is TGTGCCACCGGGGAGAACACCGGGGAGCTGTTTTTT. This translates into CATGENTGELFF.

The rearrangement uses TRBV7-8 and TRBJ2-5; TRBD2 aligns across 12 bases. This CDR3 spans 18 amino acids. The ends lost 1 base at V and 0 bases at J; junction bases unmatched: 6. Germline assignment: CDR1 SGHVS and CDR2 FQNEAQ. CDR3 sequence reads: CASSLVRLAGGYQETQYF. DNA for the CDR3: TGTGCCAGCAGCTTAGTAAGGCTAGCGGGAGGGTACCAAGAGACCCAGTACTTC.

The chain is built from TRBV4-1 and TRBJ1-4; maybe TRBD1 (6 bases). V was trimmed by 4 bases and J by 8 bases, leaving 14 bases between them. This CDR3 is 14 amino acids long. CDR1 is MGHRA and CDR2 is YSYEKL in the germline V gene. The CDR3 sequence: CASSPQGFGEKLFF. The CDR3 coding sequence is TGCGCCAGCAGCCCACAGGGTTTCGGGGAAAAACTGTTTTTT.

This chain connects TRBV11-2 to TRBJ2-7; TRBD1 agrees at 8 bases. The CDR3 is 15 amino acids. V lost 1 base and J lost 2; bases outside the gene matches: 4. Germline CDR1 reads SGHAT; CDR2 reads FQNNGV. The CDR3 here is CASSLGGQAAYEQYF. The CDR3 DNA reads TGTGCCAGCAGCTTAGGGGGACAGGCTGCCTACGAGCAGTACTTC.

CDR3 nucleotide sequence: TGTGCCAGCAGCTTAGGTGAGGGGGTGATGCGGAACACTGAAGCTTTCTTT. Amino acid sequence: CASSLGEGVMRNTEAFF. V usage is TRBV7-9 and J usage is TRBJ1-1; possibly TRBD1 for D (6 bases). The CDR3 is 17 residues long. V was trimmed by 1 base and J by 1 base, leaving 16 bases between them. Germline values: CDR1 SEHNR, CDR2 FQNEAQ (reference sequence). Using reference TRBV7-9 and TRBJ1-1 for the parts outside the CDR3, the full variable domain is DTGVSQNPRHKITKRGQNVTFRCDPISEHNRLYWYRQTLGQGPEFLTYFQNEAQLEKSRLLSDRFSAERPKGSFSTLEIQRTEQGDSAMYLCASSLGEGVMRNTEAFFGQGTRLTVV.

The genes are TRBV27 and TRBJ2-3, with D possibly matching TRBD2 (6 bases). The CDR3 extends over 16 amino acids. V lost 1 base to trimming and J lost 5 bases, with 16 bases between them. The germline V gene has CDR1 MNHEY and CDR2 SMNVEV (reference sequence). This chain's CDR3 is CASSLFWVTGEDTQYF. The CDR3 DNA is TGTGCCAGCAGTTTATTTTGGGTCACGGGAGAAGATACGCAGTATTTT.